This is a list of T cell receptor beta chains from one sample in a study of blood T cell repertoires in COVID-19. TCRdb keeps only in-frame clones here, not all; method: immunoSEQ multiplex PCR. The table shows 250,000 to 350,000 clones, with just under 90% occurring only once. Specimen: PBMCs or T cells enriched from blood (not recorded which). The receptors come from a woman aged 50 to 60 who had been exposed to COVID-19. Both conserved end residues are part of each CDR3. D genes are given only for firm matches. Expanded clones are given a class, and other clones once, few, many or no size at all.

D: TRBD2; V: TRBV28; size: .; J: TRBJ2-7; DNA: TGTGCCAGCAGTGGGGAGGGCGAGCAGTACTTC; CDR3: CASSGEGEQYF
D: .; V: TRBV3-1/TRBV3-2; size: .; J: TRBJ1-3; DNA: TGTGCCAGCAGCCATAGTGGAAACACCATATATTTT; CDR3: CASSHSGNTIYF
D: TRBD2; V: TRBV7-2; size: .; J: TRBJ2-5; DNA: TGTGCCAGCAGCACTAGCGGGGGATTCCAAGAGACCCAGTACTTC; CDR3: CASSTSGGFQETQYF
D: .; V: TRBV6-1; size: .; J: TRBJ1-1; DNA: TGTGCCAGCAGTGACCGCAGGGCGAACACTGAAGCTTTCTTT; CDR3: CASSDRRANTEAFF
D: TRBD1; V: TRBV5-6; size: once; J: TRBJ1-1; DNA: TGTGCCAGCAGCGCAGGACAGGGTTTGAACACTGAAGCTTTCTTT; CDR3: CASSAGQGLNTEAFF
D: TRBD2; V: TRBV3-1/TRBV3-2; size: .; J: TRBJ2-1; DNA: TGTGCCAGCAGTTCCAGACGGGGGGACTCCTACAATGAGCAGTTCTTC; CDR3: CASSSRRGDSYNEQFF
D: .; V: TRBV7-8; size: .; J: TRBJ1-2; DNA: TGTGCCAGCAAGATGATGGAGGGGAGCTATGGCTACACCTTC; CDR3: CASKMMEGSYGYTF
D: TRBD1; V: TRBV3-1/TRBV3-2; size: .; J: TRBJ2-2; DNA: TGTGCCAGCAGCCTTACGACAGGGTACACCGGGGAGCTGTTTTTT; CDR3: CASSLTTGYTGELFF
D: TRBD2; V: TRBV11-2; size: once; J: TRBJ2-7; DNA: TGTGCCAGCAGCTTGGCGCGGGGGGGCTACGAGCAGTACTTC; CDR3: CASSLARGGYEQYF
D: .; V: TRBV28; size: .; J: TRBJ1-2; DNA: TGTGCCAGCAGAGTGATGACTTTATCCTCCTATGGCTACACCTTC; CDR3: CASRVMTLSSYGYTF
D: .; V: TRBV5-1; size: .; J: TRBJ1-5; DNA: TGCGCCAGCAGCTTGGACAGCCCTAGCAATCAGCCCCAGCATTTT; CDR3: CASSLDSPSNQPQHF
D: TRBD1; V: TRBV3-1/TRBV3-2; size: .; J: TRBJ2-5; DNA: TGTGCCAGCACCCGGGACAGGGGTTTGCAAGAGACCCAGTACTTC; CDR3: CASTRDRGLQETQYF
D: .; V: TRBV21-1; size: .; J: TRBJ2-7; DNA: TGTGCCAGCAGCAAAACGGGGGACAGGATACCCGACGGGCAGTACTTC; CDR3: CASSKTGDRIPDGQYF
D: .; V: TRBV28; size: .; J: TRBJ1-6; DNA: TGTGCCAGCAGTTTAGCGGGTGGTGGTTCACCCCTCCACTTT; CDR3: CASSLAGGGSPLHF
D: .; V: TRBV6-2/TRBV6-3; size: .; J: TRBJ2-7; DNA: TGTGCCAGCAGTCAGTACTACGAGCAGTACTTC; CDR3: CASSQYYEQYF
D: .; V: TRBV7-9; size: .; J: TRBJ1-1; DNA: TGTGCCAGCAGTGAGACAGGCGGCGGGAACACTGAAGCTTTCTTT; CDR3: CASSETGGGNTEAFF
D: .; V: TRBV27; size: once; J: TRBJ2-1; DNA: TGTGCCAGCAGTTTATTTGGGGGCCCCTACAATGAGCAGTTCTTC; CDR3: CASSLFGGPYNEQFF
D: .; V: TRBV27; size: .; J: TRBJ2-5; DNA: TGTGCCAGCAGCCGTGATGGATTCGAGAGGGAGACCCAGTACTTC; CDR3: CASSRDGFERETQYF
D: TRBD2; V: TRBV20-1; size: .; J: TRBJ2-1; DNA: TGCAGTGCTAGTCTTCGGGGGGGGCCGTACAATGAGCAGTTCTTC; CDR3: CSASLRGGPYNEQFF
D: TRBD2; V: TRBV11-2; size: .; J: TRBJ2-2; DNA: TGTGCCAGCAGCTTAGAGATAGCGGGGGGGCTTGGAGCTGCCACCGGGGAGCTGTTTTTT; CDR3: CASSLEIAGGLGAATGELFF
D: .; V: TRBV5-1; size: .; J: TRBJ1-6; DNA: TGCGCCAGCAAGACACAACCAGACAACTTTTCACCCCTCCACTTT; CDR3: CASKTQPDNFSPLHF
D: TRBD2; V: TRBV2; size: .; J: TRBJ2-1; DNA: TGTGCCAGCAGTGTTCCTAGCGGGCTTCACAATGAGCAGTTCTTC; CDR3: CASSVPSGLHNEQFF
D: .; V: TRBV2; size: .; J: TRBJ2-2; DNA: TGTGCCAGCCAAGGGAGCCCCAACACCGGGGAGCTGTTTTTT; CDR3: CASQGSPNTGELFF
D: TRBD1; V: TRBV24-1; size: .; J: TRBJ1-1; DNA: TGTGCCACCAGTGCTGGGACAGGGATTCGGACTGAAGCTTTCTTT; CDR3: CATSAGTGIRTEAFF
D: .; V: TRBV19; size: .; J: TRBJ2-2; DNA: TGTGCCAGTAGTATGCTACGTACCGGGGAGCTGTTTTTT; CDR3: CASSMLRTGELFF
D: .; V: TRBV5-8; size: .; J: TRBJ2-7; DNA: TGTGCCAGCAGCTTGGCCTTCCTCGATACCGGCTACGAGCAGTACTTC; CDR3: CASSLAFLDTGYEQYF
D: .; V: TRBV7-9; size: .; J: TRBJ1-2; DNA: TGTGCCAGCAGCTTAGGACTCCTTGGCTACACCTTC; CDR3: CASSLGLLGYTF
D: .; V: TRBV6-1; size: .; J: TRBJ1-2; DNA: TGTGCCAGCAGTGAAGCGCGGGCAGGGGAGTACACCTTC; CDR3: CASSEARAGEYTF
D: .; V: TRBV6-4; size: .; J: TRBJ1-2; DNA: TGTGCCAGCAGTGATCCAGGGAACTCTGGCTACACCTTC; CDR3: CASSDPGNSGYTF
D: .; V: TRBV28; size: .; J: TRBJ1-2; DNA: TGTGCCAGCAGTTTCGGGGTCGACTATGGCTACACCTTC; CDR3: CASSFGVDYGYTF
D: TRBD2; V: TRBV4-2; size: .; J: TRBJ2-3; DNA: TGTGCCAGCAGCCAAGGTACGCTAGCGGGGGGCCAAGATACGCAGTATTTT; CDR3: CASSQGTLAGGQDTQYF
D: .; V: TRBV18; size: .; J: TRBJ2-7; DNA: TGTGCCAGCTCACCGTCCGGGGAGAAGGACGAGCAGTACTTC; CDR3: CASSPSGEKDEQYF
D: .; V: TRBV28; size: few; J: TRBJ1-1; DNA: TGTGCCAGCAGTCCCATTCCCCGGGGTCAGAACACTGAAGCTTTCTTT; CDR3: CASSPIPRGQNTEAFF
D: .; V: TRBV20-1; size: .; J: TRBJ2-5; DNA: TGCAGTGCTAGTAGGGACGGGGGGCGGCAAGAGACCCAGTACTTC; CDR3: CSASRDGGRQETQYF
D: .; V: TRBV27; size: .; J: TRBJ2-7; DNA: TGTGCCAGCAGTTTTTCCAGGGCGAGTTTCGGGGAGCAGTACTTC; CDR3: CASSFSRASFGEQYF
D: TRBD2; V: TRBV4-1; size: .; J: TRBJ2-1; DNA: TGCGCCAGCAGCCAAGATCTTTACAGCGGGGGGAACAATGAGCAGTTCTTC; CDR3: CASSQDLYSGGNNEQFF
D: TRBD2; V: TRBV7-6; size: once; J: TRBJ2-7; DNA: TGTGCCAGCAGCTTAGCGGGTAGCGGGGGGGCCTATCTCGCTGAGCAGTACTTC; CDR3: CASSLAGSGGAYLAEQYF
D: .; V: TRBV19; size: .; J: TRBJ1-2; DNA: TGTGCCAGTAGTCCCGGGGGTTTAGGTGCCTATGGCTACACCTTC; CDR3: CASSPGGLGAYGYTF
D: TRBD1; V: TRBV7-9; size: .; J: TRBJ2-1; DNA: TGTGCCAGCAGCAGGGACAGCAAGTTCAATGAGCAGTTCTTC; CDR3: CASSRDSKFNEQFF
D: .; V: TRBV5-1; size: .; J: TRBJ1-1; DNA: TGCGCCAGCAGCTTGGATGGGGGAGGCAACACTGAAGCTTTCTTT; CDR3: CASSLDGGGNTEAFF
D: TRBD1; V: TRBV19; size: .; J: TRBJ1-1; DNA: TGTGCCAGTCTATCTAAGGACAGGTCTGTCACTGAAGCTTTCTTT; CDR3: CASLSKDRSVTEAFF
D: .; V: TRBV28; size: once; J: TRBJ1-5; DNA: TGTGCCAGCAGTTTAATGGGCCAGCCCCAGCATTTT; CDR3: CASSLMGQPQHF
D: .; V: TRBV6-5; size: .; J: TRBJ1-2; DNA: TGTGCCAGCATAACTAGTCAGTACTATGGCTACACCTTC; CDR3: CASITSQYYGYTF
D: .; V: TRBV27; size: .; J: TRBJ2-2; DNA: TGTGCCAGCAGTTTATCGAAGCACACCGGGGAGCTGTTTTTT; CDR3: CASSLSKHTGELFF
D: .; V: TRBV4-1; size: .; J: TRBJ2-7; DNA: TGCGCCAGCAGCCAAGATCAGGGAATTTCCTACGAGCAGTACTTC; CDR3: CASSQDQGISYEQYF
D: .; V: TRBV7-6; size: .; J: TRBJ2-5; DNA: TGTGCCAGCAGCTTAGTTTTCGGGGGTCCGGGGGAGACCCAGTACTTC; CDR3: CASSLVFGGPGETQYF
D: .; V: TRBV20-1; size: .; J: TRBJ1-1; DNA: TGCAGTGCTAGTTTGGGGGGGCAGGTGAACACTGAAGCTTTCTTT; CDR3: CSASLGGQVNTEAFF
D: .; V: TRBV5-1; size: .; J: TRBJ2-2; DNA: TGCGCCAGCAGCTTGAAGGCAGGTCCGAACACCGGGGAGCTGTTTTTT; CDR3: CASSLKAGPNTGELFF
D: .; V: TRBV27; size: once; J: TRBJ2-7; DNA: TGTGCCAGCAGTTTATCAGGGCAGGGAACGGGTGAGCAGTACTTC; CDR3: CASSLSGQGTGEQYF
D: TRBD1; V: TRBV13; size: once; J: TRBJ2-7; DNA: TGTGCCAGCAGCTTCTCCACCCAAACGGACAGGGGATCCTACGAGCAGTACTTC; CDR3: CASSFSTQTDRGSYEQYF
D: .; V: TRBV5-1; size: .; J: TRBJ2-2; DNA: TGCGCCAGCAGCCTGACTCCGAACACCGGGGAGCTGTTTTTT; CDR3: CASSLTPNTGELFF
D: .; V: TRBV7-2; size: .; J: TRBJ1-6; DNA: TGTGCCAGCAGCTCAGCCGGTCGGGGGGCAAACTATAATTCACCCCTCCACTTT; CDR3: CASSSAGRGANYNSPLHF
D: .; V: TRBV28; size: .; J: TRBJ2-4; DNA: TGTGCCAGCAGTATACCCGCAGGGTCGGGCATTCAGTACTTC; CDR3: CASSIPAGSGIQYF
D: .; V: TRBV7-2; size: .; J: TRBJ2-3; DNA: TGTGCCAGCAGCCCAATAACTAGAAATACGCAGTATTTT; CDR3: CASSPITRNTQYF
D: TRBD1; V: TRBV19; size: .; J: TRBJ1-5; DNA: TGTGCCAGTAGCGACCCGGACAGGGGAGTTCAGCCCCAGCATTTT; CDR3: CASSDPDRGVQPQHF
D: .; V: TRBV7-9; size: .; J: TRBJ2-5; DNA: TGTGCCAGCAGCTTAGTGGGGAGGGGGCAAGAGACCCAGTACTTC; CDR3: CASSLVGRGQETQYF
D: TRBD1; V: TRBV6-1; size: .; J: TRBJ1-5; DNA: TGTGCCAGCAGTGAACAAGGGGGCTATCAGCCCCAGCATTTT; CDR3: CASSEQGGYQPQHF
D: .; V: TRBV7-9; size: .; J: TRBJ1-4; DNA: TGTGCCAGCAGCTTATCGTCCTGGCAGGGTGTTGAAAAACTGTTTTTT; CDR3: CASSLSSWQGVEKLFF